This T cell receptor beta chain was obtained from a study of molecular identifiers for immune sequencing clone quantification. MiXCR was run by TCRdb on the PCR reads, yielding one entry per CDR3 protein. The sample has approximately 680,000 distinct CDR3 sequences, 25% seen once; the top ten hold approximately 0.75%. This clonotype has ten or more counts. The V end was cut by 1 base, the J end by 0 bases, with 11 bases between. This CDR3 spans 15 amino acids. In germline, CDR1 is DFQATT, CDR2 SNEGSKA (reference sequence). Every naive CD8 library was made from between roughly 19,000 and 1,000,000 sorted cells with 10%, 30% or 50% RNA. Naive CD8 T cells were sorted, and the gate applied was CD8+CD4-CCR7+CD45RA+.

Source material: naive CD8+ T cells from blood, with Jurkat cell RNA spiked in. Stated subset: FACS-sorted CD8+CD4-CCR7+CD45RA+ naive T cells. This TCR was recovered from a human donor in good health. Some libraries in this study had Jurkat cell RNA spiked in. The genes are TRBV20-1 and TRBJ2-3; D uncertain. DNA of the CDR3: TGCAGTGCTAGAGGTTTATGGTCTAGCACAGATACGCAGTATTTT. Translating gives CSARGLWSSTDTQYF.